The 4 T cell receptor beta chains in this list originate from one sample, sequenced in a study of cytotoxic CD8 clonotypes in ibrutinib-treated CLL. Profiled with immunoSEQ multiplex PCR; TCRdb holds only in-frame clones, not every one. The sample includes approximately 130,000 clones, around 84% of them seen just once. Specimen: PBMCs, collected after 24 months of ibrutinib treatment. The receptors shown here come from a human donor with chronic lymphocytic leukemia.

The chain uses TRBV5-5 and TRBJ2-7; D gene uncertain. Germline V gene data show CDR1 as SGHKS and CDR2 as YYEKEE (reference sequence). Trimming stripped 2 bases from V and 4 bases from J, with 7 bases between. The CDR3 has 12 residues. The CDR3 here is CASSLTGYEQYF. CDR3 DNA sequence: TGTGCCAGCAGCTTAACGGGTTACGAGCAGTACTTC.

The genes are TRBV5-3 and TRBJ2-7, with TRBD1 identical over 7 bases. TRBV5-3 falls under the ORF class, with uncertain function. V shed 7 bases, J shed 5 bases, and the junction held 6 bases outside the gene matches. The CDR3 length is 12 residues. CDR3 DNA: TGTGCCAGATTTGACAGGGACCACGAGCAGTACTTC. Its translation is CARFDRDHEQYF.

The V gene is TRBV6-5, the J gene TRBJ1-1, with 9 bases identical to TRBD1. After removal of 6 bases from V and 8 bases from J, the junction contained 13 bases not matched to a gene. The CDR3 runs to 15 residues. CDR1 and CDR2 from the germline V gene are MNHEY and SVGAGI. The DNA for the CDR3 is TGTGCCAGCAGCCCGGGACAGGGTATGGGATTCGAAGCTTTCTTT. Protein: CASSPGQGMGFEAFF.

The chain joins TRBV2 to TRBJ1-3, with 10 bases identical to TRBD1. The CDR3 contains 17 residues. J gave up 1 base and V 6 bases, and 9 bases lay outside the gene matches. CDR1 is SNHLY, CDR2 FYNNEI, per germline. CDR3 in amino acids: CASRMTGGRSSGNTIYF. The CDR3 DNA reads TGTGCCAGCAGGATGACAGGGGGCCGGAGTTCTGGAAACACCATATATTTT.